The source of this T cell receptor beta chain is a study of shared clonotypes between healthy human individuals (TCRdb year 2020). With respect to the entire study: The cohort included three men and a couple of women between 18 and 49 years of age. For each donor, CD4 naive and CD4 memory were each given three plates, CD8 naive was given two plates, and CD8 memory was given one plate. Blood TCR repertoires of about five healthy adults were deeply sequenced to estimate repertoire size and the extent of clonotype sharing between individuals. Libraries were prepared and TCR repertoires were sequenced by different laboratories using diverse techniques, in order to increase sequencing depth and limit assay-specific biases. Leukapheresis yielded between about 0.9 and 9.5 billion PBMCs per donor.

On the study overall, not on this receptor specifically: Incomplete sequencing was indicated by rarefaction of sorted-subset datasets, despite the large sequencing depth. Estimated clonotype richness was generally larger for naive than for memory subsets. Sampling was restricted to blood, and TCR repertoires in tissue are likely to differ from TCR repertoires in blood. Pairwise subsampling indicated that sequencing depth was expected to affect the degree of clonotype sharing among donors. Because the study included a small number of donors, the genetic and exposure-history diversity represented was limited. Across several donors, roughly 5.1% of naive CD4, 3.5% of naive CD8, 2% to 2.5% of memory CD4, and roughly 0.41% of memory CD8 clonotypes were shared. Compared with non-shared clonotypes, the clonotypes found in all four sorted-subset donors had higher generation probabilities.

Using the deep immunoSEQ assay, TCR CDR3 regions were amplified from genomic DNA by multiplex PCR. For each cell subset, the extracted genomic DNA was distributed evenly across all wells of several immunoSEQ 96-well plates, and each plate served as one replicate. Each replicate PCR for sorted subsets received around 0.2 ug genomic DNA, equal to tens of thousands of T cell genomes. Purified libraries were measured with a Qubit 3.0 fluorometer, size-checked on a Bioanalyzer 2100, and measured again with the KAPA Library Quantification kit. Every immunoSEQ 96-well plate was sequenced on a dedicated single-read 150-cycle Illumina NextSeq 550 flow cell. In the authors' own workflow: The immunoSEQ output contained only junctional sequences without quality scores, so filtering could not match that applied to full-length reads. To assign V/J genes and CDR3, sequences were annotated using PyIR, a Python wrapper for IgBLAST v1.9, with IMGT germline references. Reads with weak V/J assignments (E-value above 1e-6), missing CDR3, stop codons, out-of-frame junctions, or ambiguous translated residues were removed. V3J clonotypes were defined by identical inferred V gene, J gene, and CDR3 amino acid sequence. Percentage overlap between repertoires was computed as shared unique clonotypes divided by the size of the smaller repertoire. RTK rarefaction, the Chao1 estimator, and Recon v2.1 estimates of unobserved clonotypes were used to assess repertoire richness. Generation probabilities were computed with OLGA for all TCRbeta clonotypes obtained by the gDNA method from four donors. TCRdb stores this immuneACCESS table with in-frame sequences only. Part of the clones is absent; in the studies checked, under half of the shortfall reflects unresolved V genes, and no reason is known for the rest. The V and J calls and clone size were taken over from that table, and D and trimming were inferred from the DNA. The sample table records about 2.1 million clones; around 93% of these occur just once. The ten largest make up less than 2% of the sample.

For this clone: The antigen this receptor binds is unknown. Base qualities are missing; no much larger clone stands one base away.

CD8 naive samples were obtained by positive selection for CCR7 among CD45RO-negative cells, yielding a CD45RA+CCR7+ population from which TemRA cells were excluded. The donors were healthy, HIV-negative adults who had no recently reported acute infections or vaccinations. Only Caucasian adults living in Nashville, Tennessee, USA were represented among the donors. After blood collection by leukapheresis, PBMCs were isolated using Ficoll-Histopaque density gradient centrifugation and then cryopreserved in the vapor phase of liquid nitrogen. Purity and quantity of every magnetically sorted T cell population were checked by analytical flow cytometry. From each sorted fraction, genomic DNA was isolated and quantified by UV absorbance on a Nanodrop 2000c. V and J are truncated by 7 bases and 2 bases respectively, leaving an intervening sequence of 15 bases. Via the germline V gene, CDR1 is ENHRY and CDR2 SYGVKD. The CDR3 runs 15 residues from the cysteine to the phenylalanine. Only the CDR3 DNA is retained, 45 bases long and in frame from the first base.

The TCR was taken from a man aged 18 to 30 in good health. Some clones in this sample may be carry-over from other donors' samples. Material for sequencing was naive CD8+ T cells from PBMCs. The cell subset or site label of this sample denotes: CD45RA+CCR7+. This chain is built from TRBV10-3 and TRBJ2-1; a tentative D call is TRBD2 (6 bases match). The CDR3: CAITRGAGPYNEQFF. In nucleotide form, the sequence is TGTGCCATCACTAGGGGAGCGGGCCCCTACAATGAGCAGTTCTTC.